The next 8 T cell receptor beta chains were all read from a single sample in a study of OX40 agonist ivuxolimab in advanced cancers. Data came from immunoSEQ multiplex PCR; TCRdb stores just in-frame clones and leaves some out. The table has tens of thousands of clones, 84% seen once. The specimen comprised CD4+ or CD8+ T cells sorted from blood, sampled in a trial of the OX40 agonist ivuxolimab. All receptors derive from an adult with an advanced solid tumor such as melanoma, head and neck, liver or kidney cancer.

The chain recombines TRBV19 with TRBJ2-6, with D uncertain. Germline CDR1 reads LNHDA; CDR2 reads SQIVND (reference sequence). V dropped 7 bases and J dropped 0 bases, with 7 bases sitting between them. The CDR3 has 14 amino acids. CDR3 coding DNA: TGTGCCAGTACCCGGGTCTCTGGGGCCAACGTCCTGACTTTC. This sequence encodes CASTRVSGANVLTF.

The rearrangement uses TRBV5-6 and TRBJ2-2; D gene ambiguous. Germline lookup yields CDR1 SGHDT and CDR2 YYEEEE. This CDR3 has 13 amino acids. V was pared by 5 bases and J by 1 base, with 6 bases between. The CDR3 DNA reads TGTGCCAGCAGGTCGGAGAACACCGGGGAGCTGTTTTTT. It specifies CASRSENTGELFF.

This sequence joins TRBV2 and TRBJ1-5; the D gene is possibly TRBD1 (6 bases). Trimming removed 2 bases from V and 5 bases from J, with 13 bases in between. Per germline, CDR1 SNHLY and CDR2 FYNNEI. The CDR3 is 15 amino acids. The CDR3 coding sequence is TGTGCCAGCAGTGAAATATTGACAGGTTATCAGCCCCAGCATTTT. Translating gives CASSEILTGYQPQHF. Full variable domain (outside the CDR3, taken from reference TRBV2 and TRBJ1-5): EPEVTQTPSHQVTQMGQEVILRCVPISNHLYFYWYRQILGQKVEFLVSFYNNEISEKSEIFDDQFSVERPDGSNFTLKIRSTKLEDSAMYFCASSEILTGYQPQHFGDGTRLSIL.

V is TRBV7-8 and J is TRBJ2-5, with unresolved D. The CDR3 runs 17 residues. V shed 2 bases and J shed 0 bases, with 16 bases lying between them. The V gene's germline CDR1 is SGHVS and CDR2 FQNEAQ. CDR3 bases: TGTGCCAGCAGCTTAAGGGCTGGGGTCCTGTACCAAGAGACCCAGTACTTC. It codes for CASSLRAGVLYQETQYF.

The chain has TRBV2 and TRBJ2-7; the match to TRBD1 covers 9 bases. The CDR3 has 14 amino acids. In germline, CDR1 is SNHLY, CDR2 FYNNEI. V dropped 6 bases and J dropped 3; count of bases not matched to a gene: 6. The CDR3 spells CASRSGTGSYEQYF. Written as DNA, the CDR3 is TGTGCCAGCAGATCCGGGACAGGGAGCTACGAGCAGTACTTC.

The chain uses TRBV7-8 and TRBJ2-7; TRBD1 is a possible D gene (5 bases). CDR1 SGHVS and CDR2 FQNEAQ come from the germline V gene. Trimming stripped 3 bases from V and 7 bases from J, with 13 bases between. The CDR3 is 13 residues long. CDR3 protein: CASSFSGIGEQYF. The CDR3 nucleotides are TGTGCCAGCAGCTTTTCAGGGATCGGGGAGCAGTACTTC.

The chain joins TRBV18 to TRBJ2-5, with TRBD2 identical over 7 bases. This CDR3 has 17 residues. The junction had 12 bases not matched to a gene; V was cut back by 3 bases and J by 2 bases. CDR1 KGHSH and CDR2 LQKENI come from the germline V gene. CDR3 coding DNA: TGTGCCAGCTCACCCACGCCCGGGAGGAGGGGACAAGAGACCCAGTACTTC. Its translation: CASSPTPGRRGQETQYF.

This rearrangement joins TRBV30 to TRBJ2-3; either TRBD1 or TRBD2 may fit D (5 bases each). V shed 4 bases and J shed 2 bases, with 16 bases lying between them. Germline V lookup: CDR1 GTSNPN, CDR2 SVGIG (reference sequence). CDR3 size: 15 residues. The DNA for the CDR3 is TGTGCCTGGACCACCGGGACGGTGTACACAGATACGCAGTATTTT. It codes for CAWTTGTVYTDTQYF. Filled out from reference TRBV30 and TRBJ2-3, the complete variable domain reads SQTIHQWPATLVQPVGSPLSLECTVEGTSNPNLYWYRQAAGRGLQLLFYSVGIGQISSEVPQNLSASRPQDRQFILSSKKLLLSDSGFYLCAWTTGTVYTDTQYFGPGTRLTVL.